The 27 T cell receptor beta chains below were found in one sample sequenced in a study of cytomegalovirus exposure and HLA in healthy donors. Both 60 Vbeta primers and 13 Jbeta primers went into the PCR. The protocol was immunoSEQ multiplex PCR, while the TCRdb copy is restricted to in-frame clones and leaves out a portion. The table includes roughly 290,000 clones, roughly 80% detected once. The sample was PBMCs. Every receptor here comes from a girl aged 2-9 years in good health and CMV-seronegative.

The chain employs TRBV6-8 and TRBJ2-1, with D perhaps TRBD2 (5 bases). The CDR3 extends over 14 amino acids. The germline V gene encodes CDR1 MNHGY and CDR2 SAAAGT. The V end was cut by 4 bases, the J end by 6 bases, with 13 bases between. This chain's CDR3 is CASSFGLARNEQFF. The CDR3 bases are TGTGCCAGCAGTTTCGGGCTAGCACGCAATGAGCAGTTCTTC.

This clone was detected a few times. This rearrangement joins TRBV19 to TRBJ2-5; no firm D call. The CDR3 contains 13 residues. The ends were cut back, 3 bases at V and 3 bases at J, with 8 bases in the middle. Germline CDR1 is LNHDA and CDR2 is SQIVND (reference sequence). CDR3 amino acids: CASSIYHEETQYF. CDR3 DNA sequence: TGTGCCAGTAGTATCTATCATGAAGAGACCCAGTACTTC.

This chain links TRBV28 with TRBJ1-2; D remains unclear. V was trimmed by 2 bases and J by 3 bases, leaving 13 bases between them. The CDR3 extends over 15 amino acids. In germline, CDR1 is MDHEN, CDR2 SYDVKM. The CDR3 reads CASSLVQTTYYGYTF. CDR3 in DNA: TGTGCCAGCAGTTTAGTCCAGACTACTTACTATGGCTACACCTTC.

For the CDR3, the DNA is TGTGCCAGCAGTTTTGACAGGGGCATGAACACTGAAGCTTTCTTT. Its protein product is CASSFDRGMNTEAFF. The chain combines TRBV6-5 with TRBJ1-1, with 8 nucleotides matching TRBD1. There are 15 residues in the CDR3. Germline lookup yields CDR1 MNHEY and CDR2 SVGAGI. V lost 4 bases to trimming and J lost 0 bases; unmatched junction nucleotides: 4.

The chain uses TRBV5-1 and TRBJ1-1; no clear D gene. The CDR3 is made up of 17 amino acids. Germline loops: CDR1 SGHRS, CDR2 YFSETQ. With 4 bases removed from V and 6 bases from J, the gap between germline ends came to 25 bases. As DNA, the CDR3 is TGCGCCAGCAGCACGGCCCGGTGGGGAGCGCTTAACGCTGAAGCTTTCTTT. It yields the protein CASSTARWGALNAEAFF.

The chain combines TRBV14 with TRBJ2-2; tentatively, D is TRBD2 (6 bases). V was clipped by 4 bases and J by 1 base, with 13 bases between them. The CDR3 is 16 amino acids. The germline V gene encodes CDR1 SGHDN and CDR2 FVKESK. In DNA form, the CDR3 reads TGTGCCAGCAGCCCCCTGCGGGGCGGGAACACCGGGGAGCTGTTTTTT. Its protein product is CASSPLRGGNTGELFF.

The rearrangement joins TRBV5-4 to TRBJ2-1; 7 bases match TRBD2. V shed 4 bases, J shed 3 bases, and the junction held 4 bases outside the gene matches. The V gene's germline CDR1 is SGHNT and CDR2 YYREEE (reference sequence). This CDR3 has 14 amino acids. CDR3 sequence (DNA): TGTGCCAGCAGCCCCGGGGGGTTCTACAATGAGCAGTTCTTC. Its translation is CASSPGGFYNEQFF.

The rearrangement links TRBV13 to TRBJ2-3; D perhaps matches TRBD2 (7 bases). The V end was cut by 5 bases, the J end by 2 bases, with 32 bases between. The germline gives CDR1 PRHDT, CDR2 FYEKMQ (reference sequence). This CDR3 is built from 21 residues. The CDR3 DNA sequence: TGTGCCAGCAGCGAAAGCCAAGGACAGCGGTGGCGGGAGTTGACCACAGATACGCAGTATTTT. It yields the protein CASSESQGQRWRELTTDTQYF.

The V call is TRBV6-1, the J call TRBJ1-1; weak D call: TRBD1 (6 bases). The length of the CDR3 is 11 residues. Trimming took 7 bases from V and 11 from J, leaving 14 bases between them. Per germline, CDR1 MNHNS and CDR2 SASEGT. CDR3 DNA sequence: TGTGCCAGCAAACAGGGCGTGCAGGCTTTCTTT. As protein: CASKQGVQAFF.

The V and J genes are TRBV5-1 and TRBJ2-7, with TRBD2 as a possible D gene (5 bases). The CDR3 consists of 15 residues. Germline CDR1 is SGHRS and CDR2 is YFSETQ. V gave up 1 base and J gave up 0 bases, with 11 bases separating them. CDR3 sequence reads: CASSLRDNRSYEQYF. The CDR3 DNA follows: TGCGCCAGCAGCTTGCGGGATAACCGCTCCTACGAGCAGTACTTC.

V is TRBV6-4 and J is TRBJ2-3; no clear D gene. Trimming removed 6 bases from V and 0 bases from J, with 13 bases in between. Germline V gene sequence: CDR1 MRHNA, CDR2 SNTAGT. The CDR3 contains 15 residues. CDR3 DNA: TGTGCCAGCAGCGCGACACCCTTTAGCACAGATACGCAGTATTTT. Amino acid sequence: CASSATPFSTDTQYF.

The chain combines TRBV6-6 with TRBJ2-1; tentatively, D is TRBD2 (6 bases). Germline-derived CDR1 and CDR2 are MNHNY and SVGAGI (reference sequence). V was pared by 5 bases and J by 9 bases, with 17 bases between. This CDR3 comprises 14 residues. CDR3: CASSHRRGRSEQFF. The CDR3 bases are TGTGCCAGCAGTCACAGGCGGGGAAGGTCTGAGCAGTTCTTC.

The DNA for the CDR3 is TGTGCCAGTAGTAAGAAGCGACAGGGCCCTAGAACTGAAGCTTTCTTT. This codes for CASSKKRQGPRTEAFF. This rearrangement joins TRBV19 to TRBJ1-1, with 7 bases that match TRBD1. CDR1 and CDR2 (germline): LNHDA, SQIVND (reference sequence). The CDR3 spans 16 residues. V trimming: 4 bases; J trimming: 5 bases; junction bases outside the gene matches: 13.

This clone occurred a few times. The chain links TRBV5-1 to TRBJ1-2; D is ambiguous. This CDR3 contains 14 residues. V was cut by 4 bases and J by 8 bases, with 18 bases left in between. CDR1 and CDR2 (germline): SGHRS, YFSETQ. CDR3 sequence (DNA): TGCGCCAGCAGCAAGCTGAACCCTTCCAACGGCTACACCTTC. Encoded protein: CASSKLNPSNGYTF.

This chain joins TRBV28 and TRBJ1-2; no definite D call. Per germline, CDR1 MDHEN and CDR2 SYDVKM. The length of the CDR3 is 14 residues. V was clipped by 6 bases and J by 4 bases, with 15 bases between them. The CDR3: CASSQPPGGYGYTF. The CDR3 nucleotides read TGTGCCAGCAGCCAACCCCCGGGTGGCTATGGCTACACCTTC.

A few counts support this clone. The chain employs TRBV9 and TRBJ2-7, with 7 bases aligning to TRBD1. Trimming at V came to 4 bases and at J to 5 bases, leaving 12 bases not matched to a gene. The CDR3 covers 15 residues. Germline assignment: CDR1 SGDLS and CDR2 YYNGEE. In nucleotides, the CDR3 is TGTGCCAGCAGCACCCAGGGGGACCAGCGGAACGAGCAGTACTTC. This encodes CASSTQGDQRNEQYF.

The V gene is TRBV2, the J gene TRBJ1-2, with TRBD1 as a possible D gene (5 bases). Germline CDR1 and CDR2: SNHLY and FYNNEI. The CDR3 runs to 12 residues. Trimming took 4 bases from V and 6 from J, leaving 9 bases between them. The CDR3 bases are TGTGCCAGCAGTGTCACAGGACATGGCTACACCTTC. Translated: CASSVTGHGYTF. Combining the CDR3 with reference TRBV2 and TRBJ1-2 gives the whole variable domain EPEVTQTPSHQVTQMGQEVILRCVPISNHLYFYWYRQILGQKVEFLVSFYNNEISEKSEIFDDQFSVERPDGSNFTLKIRSTKLEDSAMYFCASSVTGHGYTFGSGTRLTVV.

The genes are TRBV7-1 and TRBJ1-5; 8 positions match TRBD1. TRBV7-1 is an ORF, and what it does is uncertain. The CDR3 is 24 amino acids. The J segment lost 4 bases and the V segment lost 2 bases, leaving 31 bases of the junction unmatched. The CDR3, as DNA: TGTGCCAGCAGCTCAAGCTTAGGTAACTCTATTAGTCGGGACAGGAAAAGGGGGAATCAGCCCCAGCATTTT. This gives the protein CASSSSLGNSISRDRKRGNQPQHF.

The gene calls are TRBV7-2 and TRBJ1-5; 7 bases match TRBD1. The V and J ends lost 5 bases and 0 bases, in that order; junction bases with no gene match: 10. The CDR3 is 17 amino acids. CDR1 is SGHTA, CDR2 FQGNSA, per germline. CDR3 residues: CASSPSDRWISNQPQHF. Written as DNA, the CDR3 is TGTGCCAGCAGCCCGTCGGACAGGTGGATTAGCAATCAGCCCCAGCATTTT.

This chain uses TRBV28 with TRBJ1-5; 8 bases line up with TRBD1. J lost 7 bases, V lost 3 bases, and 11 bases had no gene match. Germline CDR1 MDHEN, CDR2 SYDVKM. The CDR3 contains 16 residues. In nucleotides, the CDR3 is TGTGCCAGCAGTTTTCCCGGGACAGGTTTGGGACAGCCCCAGCATTTT. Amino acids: CASSFPGTGLGQPQHF.

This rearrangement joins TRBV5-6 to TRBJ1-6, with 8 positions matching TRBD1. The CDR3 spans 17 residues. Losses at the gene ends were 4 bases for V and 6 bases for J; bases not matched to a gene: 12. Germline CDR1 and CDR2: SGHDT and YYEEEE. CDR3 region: CASSGLQGVELNSPLHF. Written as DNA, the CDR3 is TGTGCCAGCAGCGGTCTACAGGGGGTCGAGCTTAATTCACCCCTCCACTTT.

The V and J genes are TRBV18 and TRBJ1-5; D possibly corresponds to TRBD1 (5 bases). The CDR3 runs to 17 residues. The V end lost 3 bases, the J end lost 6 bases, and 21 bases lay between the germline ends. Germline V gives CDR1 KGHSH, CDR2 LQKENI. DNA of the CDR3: TGTGCCAGCTCACCCAAAGCCCCGGCGGGGGGGAGTCAGCCCCAGCATTTT. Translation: CASSPKAPAGGSQPQHF. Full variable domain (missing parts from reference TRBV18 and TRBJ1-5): NAGVMQNPRHLVRRRGQEARLRCSPMKGHSHVYWYRQLPEEGLKFMVYLQKENIIDESGMPKERFSAEFPKEGPSILRIQQVVRGDSAAYFCASSPKAPAGGSQPQHFGDGTRLSIL.

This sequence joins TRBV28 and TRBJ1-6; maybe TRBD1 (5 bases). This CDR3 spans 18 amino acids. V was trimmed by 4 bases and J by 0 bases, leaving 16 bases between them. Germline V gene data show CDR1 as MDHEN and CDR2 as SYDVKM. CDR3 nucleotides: TGTGCCAGCAGTTACGGGGGAACAAGGAGCTCCTATAATTCACCCCTCCACTTT. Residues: CASSYGGTRSSYNSPLHF.

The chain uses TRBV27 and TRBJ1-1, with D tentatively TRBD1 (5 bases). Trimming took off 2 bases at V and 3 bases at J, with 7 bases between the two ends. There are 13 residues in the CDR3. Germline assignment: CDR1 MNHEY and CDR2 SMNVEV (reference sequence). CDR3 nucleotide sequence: TGTGCCAGCAGTTTAGGGGGGGACACTGAAGCTTTCTTT. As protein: CASSLGGDTEAFF.

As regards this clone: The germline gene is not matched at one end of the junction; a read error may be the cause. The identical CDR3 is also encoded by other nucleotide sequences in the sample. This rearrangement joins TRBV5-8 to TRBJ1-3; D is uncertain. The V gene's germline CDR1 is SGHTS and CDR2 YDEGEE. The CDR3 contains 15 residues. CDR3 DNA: TGTGCCAGCAGTTTGGGCCATGCTTTCGGTGACACCATATATTTT. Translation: CASSLGHAFGDTIYF.

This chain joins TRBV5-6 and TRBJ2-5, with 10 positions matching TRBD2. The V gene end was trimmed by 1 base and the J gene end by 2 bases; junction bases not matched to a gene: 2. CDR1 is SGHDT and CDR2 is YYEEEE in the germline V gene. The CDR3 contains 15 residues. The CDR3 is CASSLLAGAQETQYF. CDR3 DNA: TGTGCCAGCAGCTTGCTAGCGGGGGCTCAAGAGACCCAGTACTTC. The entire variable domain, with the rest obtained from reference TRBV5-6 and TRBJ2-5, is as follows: DAGVTQSPTHLIKTRGQQVTLRCSPKSGHDTVSWYQQALGQGPQFIFQYYEEEERQRGNFPDRFSGHQFPNYSSELNVNALLLGDSALYLCASSLLAGAQETQYFGPGTRLLVL.

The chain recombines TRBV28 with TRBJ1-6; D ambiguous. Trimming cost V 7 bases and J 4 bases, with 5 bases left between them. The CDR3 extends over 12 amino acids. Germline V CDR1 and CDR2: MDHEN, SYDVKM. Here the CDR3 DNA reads TGTGCCAGCACCACTTATAATTCACCCCTCCACTTT. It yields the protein CASTTYNSPLHF.